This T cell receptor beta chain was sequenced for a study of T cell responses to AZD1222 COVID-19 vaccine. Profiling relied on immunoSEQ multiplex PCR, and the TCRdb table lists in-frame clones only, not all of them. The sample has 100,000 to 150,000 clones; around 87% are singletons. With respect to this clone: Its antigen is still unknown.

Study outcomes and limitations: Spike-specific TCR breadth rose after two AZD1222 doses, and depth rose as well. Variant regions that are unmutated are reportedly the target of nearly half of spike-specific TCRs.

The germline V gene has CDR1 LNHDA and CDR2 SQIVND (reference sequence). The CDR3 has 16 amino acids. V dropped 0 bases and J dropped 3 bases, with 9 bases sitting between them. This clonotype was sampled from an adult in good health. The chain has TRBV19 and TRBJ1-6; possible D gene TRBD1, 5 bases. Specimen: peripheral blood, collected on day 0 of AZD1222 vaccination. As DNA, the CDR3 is TGTGCCAGTAGTATAGATCCAGGGAGCTATAATTCACCCCTCCACTTT. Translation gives CASSIDPGSYNSPLHF.